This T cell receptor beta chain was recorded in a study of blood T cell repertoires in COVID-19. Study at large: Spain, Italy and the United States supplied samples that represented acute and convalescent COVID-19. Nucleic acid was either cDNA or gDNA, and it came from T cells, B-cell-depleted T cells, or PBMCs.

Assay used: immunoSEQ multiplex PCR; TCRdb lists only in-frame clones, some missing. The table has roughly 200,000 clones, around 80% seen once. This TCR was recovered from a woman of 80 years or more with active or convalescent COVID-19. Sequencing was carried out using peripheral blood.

The CDR3 loop is CASSQSLRVDQYF. The CDR3 DNA sequence: TGCGCCAGCAGTCAATCTTTACGGGTCGACCAGTACTTC. The chain links TRBV23-1 to TRBJ2-5; no clear D. TRBV23-1 is an ORF, with its function uncertain. Between the trimmed V and J ends, which lost 0 bases and 10 bases, there was a span of 12 bases. The CDR3 sequence is 13 residues long.